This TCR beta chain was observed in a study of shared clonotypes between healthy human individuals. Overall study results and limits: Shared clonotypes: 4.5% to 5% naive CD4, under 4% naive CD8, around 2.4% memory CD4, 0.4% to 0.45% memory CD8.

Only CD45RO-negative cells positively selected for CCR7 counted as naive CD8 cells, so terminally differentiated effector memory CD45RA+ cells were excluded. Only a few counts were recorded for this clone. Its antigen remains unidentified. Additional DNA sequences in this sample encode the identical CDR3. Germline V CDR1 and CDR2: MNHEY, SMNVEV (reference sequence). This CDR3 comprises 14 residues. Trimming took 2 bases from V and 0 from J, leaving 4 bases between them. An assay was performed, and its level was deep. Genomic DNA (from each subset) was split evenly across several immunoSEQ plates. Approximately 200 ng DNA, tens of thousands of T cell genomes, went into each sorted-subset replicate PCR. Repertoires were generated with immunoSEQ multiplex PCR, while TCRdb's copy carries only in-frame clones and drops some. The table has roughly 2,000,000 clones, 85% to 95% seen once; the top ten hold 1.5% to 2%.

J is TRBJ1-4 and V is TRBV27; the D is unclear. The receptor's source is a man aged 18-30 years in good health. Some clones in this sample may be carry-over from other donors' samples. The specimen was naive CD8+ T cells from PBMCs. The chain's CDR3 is CASSLRATNEKLFF. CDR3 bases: TGTGCCAGCAGTTTACGCGCAACTAATGAAAAACTGTTTTTT.